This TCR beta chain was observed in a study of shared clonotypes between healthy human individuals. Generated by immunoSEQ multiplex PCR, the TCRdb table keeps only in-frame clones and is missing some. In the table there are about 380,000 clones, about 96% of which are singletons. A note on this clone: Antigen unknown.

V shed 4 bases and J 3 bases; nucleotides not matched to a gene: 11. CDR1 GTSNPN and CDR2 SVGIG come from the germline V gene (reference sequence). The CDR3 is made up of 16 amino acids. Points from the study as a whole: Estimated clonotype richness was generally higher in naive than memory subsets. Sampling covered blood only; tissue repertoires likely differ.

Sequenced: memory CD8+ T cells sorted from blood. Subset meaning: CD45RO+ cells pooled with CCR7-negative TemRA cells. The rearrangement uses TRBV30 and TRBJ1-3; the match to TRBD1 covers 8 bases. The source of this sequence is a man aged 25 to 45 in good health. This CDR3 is CAWILSTGQDGNTIYF. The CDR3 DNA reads TGTGCCTGGATCTTGTCCACGGGACAGGATGGAAACACCATATATTTT.